The T cell receptor (beta chain) described here comes from a study of blood T cell repertoires in COVID-19. Study-wide context: Acute and convalescent COVID-19 samples came from the United States, Italy and Spain. T cells, B-cell-depleted T cells, or PBMCs provided the cDNA or gDNA that served as material.

This CDR3 spans 15 amino acids. V was shortened by 1 base and J by 0 bases, with 10 bases between the two germline ends. Per germline, CDR1 GTSNPN and CDR2 SVGIG (reference sequence). Source study methods: How many nucleated cells were present was estimated from reference gene primer amplification. Profiled with immunoSEQ multiplex PCR; TCRdb holds only in-frame clones, not every one. V and J calls and clone size come straight from that table; D and trimming were deduced from the DNA. The data show 150,000 to 190,000 clones, with approximately 90% seen just once and 2% to 3% held by the top ten. This TCR derives from a woman aged 70-85 years with acute or convalescent COVID-19. The J gene is TRBJ1-5, the V gene TRBV30; D is unclear. The sequenced sample consisted of peripheral blood. The CDR3 reads CAWSGSSFSNQPQHF. The CDR3 DNA follows: TGTGCCTGGAGTGGGTCCAGTTTTAGCAATCAGCCCCAGCATTTT. Complete variable domain (other parts from reference TRBV30 and TRBJ1-5): SQTIHQWPATLVQPVGSPLSLECTVEGTSNPNLYWYRQAAGRGLQLLFYSVGIGQISSEVPQNLSASRPQDRQFILSSKKLLLSDSGFYLCAWSGSSFSNQPQHFGDGTRLSIL.